These 25 T cell receptor beta chains were sequenced from one sample in a study of PD-1 blockade in mismatch repair-deficient tumors. Profiled with immunoSEQ multiplex PCR; TCRdb holds only in-frame clones, not every one. The sample includes about 110,000 clones, over 65% of them seen just once. This specimen consisted of peripheral blood, obtained around 60 weeks after starting pembrolizumab. The receptor source for this set is an adult with mismatch repair-deficient cancer.

This clone was counted a few times. The V gene is TRBV5-4, the J gene TRBJ2-7; 7 nucleotides line up with TRBD1. V dropped 4 bases and J dropped 4; count of bases not matched to a gene: 8. In germline, CDR1 is SGHNT, CDR2 YYREEE (reference sequence). This CDR3 region has 14 residues. CDR3 DNA: TGTGCCAGCAGCAGGGCGACAGGGAATTACGAGCAGTACTTC. Its protein product is CASSRATGNYEQYF.

This sequence joins TRBV11-2 and TRBJ2-2; D might be TRBD1 (5 bases). The ends were cut back, 2 bases at V and 4 bases at J, with 11 bases in the middle. Germline values: CDR1 SGHAT, CDR2 FQNNGV. This CDR3 has 15 residues. This CDR3 is CASSLPGSLTGELFF. The CDR3 coding sequence is TGTGCCAGCAGCTTACCAGGGTCACTCACCGGGGAGCTGTTTTTT.

This clone was detected only a few times. This chain joins TRBV7-9 and TRBJ1-4; D not certain. Germline assignment: CDR1 SEHNR and CDR2 FQNEAQ (reference sequence). V was shortened by 0 bases and J by 8 bases, with 13 bases between the two germline ends. There are 15 residues in the CDR3. The CDR3 DNA sequence: TGTGCCAGCAGCTTAGCACAAGGGATTTTGGAAAAACTGTTTTTT. Translation: CASSLAQGILEKLFF.

V usage is TRBV15 and J usage is TRBJ2-7; TRBD2 might be the D (5 bases). Germline V gene sequence: CDR1 LNHNV, CDR2 YYDKDF (reference sequence). V was trimmed by 0 bases and J by 3 bases, leaving 9 bases between them. This CDR3 is 14 amino acids long. In DNA, the CDR3 is TGTGCCACCAGCAGAGATCTCGGGAACTACGAGCAGTACTTC. Translating gives CATSRDLGNYEQYF.

The DNA for the CDR3 is TGCAGCGTTGAAGAAACTCCGGGACAGGGGGGATCAGAAGCTTTCTTT. It is translated as CSVEETPGQGGSEAFF. The rearrangement uses TRBV29-1 and TRBJ1-1; 11 bases agree with TRBD1. The CDR3 sequence is 16 residues long. The V gene end was trimmed by 0 bases and the J gene end by 8 bases; junction bases not matched to a gene: 11. CDR1 is SQVTM and CDR2 is ANQGSEA in the germline V gene. Looking up the rest from reference TRBV29-1 and TRBJ1-1 gives the full variable domain: SAVISQKPSRDICQRGTSLTIQCQVDSQVTMMFWYRQQPGQSLTLIATANQGSEATYESGFVIDKFPISRPNLTFSTLTVSNMSPEDSSIYLCSVEETPGQGGSEAFFGQGTRLTVV.

This rearrangement joins TRBV19 to TRBJ1-2; unclear D gene. The CDR3 is 13 amino acids. Germline V gene data show CDR1 as LNHDA and CDR2 as SQIVND (reference sequence). Trimming removed 5 bases from V and 4 bases from J, with 11 bases in between. CDR3 loop: CASSFGSFYGYTF. The CDR3 region has the DNA TGTGCCAGTAGTTTTGGCTCATTCTATGGCTACACCTTC.

V and J are TRBV12-5 and TRBJ2-3; D call uncertain. V was pared by 9 bases and J by 1 base, with 14 bases between. The V gene's germline CDR1 is LGHNT and CDR2 FRNRAP. The CDR3 covers 14 residues. The CDR3 spells CASVLGGGTDTQYF. Here the CDR3 DNA reads TGTGCTAGCGTTTTAGGCGGAGGCACAGATACGCAGTATTTT.

This clone was detected only a few times. The CDR3: CAISELNLNTGELFF. For the CDR3, the DNA is TGTGCCATCAGTGAGCTCAATTTGAACACCGGGGAGCTGTTTTTT. The J gene is TRBJ2-2, the V gene TRBV10-3; D call uncertain. The CDR3 sequence is 15 residues long. Trimming cost V 2 bases and J 1 base, with 8 bases left between them. CDR1 is ENHRY, CDR2 SYGVKD, per germline.

The chain employs TRBV9 and TRBJ2-3, with 12 bases aligning to TRBD2. CDR3 length: 16 amino acids. Germline lookup yields CDR1 SGDLS and CDR2 YYNGEE. Trimming cost V 4 bases and J 9 bases; bases outside gene matches: 12. DNA for the CDR3: TGTGCCAGCAGCACTTCTAGACTAGCGGGAGTACCCACGCAGTATTTT. Translated, it gives CASSTSRLAGVPTQYF.

This chain connects TRBV11-2 to TRBJ2-7; perhaps TRBD1 as D (5 bases). The CDR3 sequence is 12 residues long. Germline CDR1 and CDR2: SGHAT and FQNNGV. Trimming removed 4 bases at V and 3 bases at J, with 7 bases between. The CDR3 nucleotides read TGTGCCAGCAGCTCGACAGACTACGAGCAGTACTTC. Its protein product is CASSSTDYEQYF.

The rearrangement joins TRBV9 to TRBJ2-2, with TRBD2 identical over 7 bases. The CDR3 covers 15 residues. V lost 0 bases to trimming and J lost 6 bases; unmatched junction nucleotides: 5. Looked up from germline, CDR1 is SGDLS and CDR2 is YYNGEE. CDR3 nucleotides: TGTGCCAGCAGCGTAGGCGGGAGCACGGCCGGGGAGCTGTTTTTT. Its translation is CASSVGGSTAGELFF.

This rearrangement joins TRBV6-6 to TRBJ1-1; D is undetermined. Germline CDR1 and CDR2: MNHNY and SVGAGI (reference sequence). This CDR3 spans 13 amino acids. V lost 2 bases and J 2 bases, leaving 6 bases between the germline ends. CDR3 bases: TGTGCCAGCAGTTACGGGCGTAACACTGAAGCTTTCTTT. This translates into CASSYGRNTEAFF.

The table lists this clone with a count of one. The V gene is TRBV6-6, the J gene TRBJ2-3; D ambiguous. The CDR3 runs to 14 residues. Germline values: CDR1 MNHNY, CDR2 SVGAGI (reference sequence). Trimming pared 6 bases from V and 2 bases from J, leaving 12 bases between. CDR3: CASSRVANTDTQYF. The CDR3 DNA reads as TGTGCCAGCAGCCGAGTGGCTAACACAGATACGCAGTATTTT.

V and J are TRBV30 and TRBJ2-7; the D is unclear. This CDR3 is built from 13 residues. Trimming shortened V by 3 bases and J by 2 bases, and 11 bases separated the two germline ends. Germline CDR1 and CDR2: GTSNPN and SVGIG (reference sequence). The CDR3 nucleotides read TGTGCCTGGAGCGATGAGGATCCCTACGAGCAGTACTTC. Amino acid sequence: CAWSDEDPYEQYF.

The chain links TRBV25-1 to TRBJ2-2, with 10 nucleotides matching TRBD1. The CDR3 contains 16 residues. Germline V gives CDR1 MGHDK, CDR2 SYGVNS. Germline trimming cut 2 bases from V and 6 bases from J; bases unmatched to any gene: 6. The CDR3 loop reads CASSEPDRGAAGELFF. The DNA for the CDR3 is TGTGCCAGCAGTGAACCGGACAGGGGGGCGGCCGGGGAGCTGTTTTTT.

This clone was seen once. The chain employs TRBV7-9 and TRBJ2-5; 9 bases are a match to TRBD1. The trim removed 5 bases at V and 4 bases at J, leaving 11 bases unmatched. Germline V gene sequence: CDR1 SEHNR, CDR2 FQNEAQ (reference sequence). The CDR3 has 16 amino acids. The CDR3 loop is CASSPNRGQGRETQYF. The DNA for the CDR3 is TGTGCCAGCAGCCCAAACAGGGGGCAGGGGAGAGAGACCCAGTACTTC. The full variable domain, its missing parts supplied by reference TRBV7-9 and TRBJ2-5, is DTGVSQNPRHKITKRGQNVTFRCDPISEHNRLYWYRQTLGQGPEFLTYFQNEAQLEKSRLLSDRFSAERPKGSFSTLEIQRTEQGDSAMYLCASSPNRGQGRETQYFGPGTRLLVL.

This chain links TRBV30 with TRBJ2-1; 7 bases align to TRBD2. The CDR3 spans 12 residues. Germline lookup yields CDR1 GTSNPN and CDR2 SVGIG (reference sequence). CDR3 in DNA: TGTGCGGCGGGAGCTTACTACAATGAGCAGTTCTTC. This encodes CAAGAYYNEQFF.

The chain links TRBV7-6 to TRBJ1-2, with a weak D call TRBD1 (5 bases). V lost 4 bases and J 0 bases, leaving 18 bases between the germline ends. The CDR3 is 17 residues long. The V gene's germline CDR1 is SGHVS and CDR2 FNYEAQ. The CDR3 protein is CASSSRGSRGANYGYTF. The CDR3 DNA is TGTGCCAGCAGCTCCCGGGGAAGTCGGGGGGCTAACTATGGCTACACCTTC.

This clone has only one observation. This chain links TRBV19 with TRBJ1-1; D is undetermined. Trimming stripped 4 bases from V and 10 bases from J, with 37 bases between. The germline gives CDR1 LNHDA, CDR2 SQIVND (reference sequence). The CDR3 consists of 20 residues. In DNA form, the CDR3 reads TGTGCCAGTAGTACCTTAGTGGCGTTCGAGTTCACGAGGAAGGGAGCTTCAGCTTTCTTT. It translates to CASSTLVAFEFTRKGASAFF.

The chain carries TRBV6-1 and TRBJ2-2, with D possibly matching TRBD1 (6 bases). The CDR3 is made up of 17 amino acids. V lost 2 bases to trimming and J lost 2 bases, with 15 bases between them. Germline lookup yields CDR1 MNHNS and CDR2 SASEGT. CDR3 sequence reads: CASSERARGYNTGELFF. The CDR3 DNA reads as TGTGCCAGCAGTGAAAGGGCCAGGGGCTATAACACCGGGGAGCTGTTTTTT.

This clone was observed once. V gene TRBV15 combines with J gene TRBJ2-6; D remains unclear. Deletions cut 5 bases from V and 3 bases from J, with 11 bases between. The CDR3 runs to 15 residues. CDR1 is LNHNV and CDR2 is YYDKDF in the germline V gene (reference sequence). The CDR3: CATSAHEGGANVLTF. The CDR3 DNA follows: TGTGCCACCAGCGCTCACGAAGGTGGGGCCAACGTCCTGACTTTC.

Concerning this clone: With a much larger clone just one base away, this may be a read error. The sample holds other DNA sequences that translate to the same CDR3. The chain couples TRBV7-2 to TRBJ2-7; perhaps TRBD2 as D (5 bases). The germline CDR1 and CDR2 sequences are SGHTA and FQGNSA. This CDR3 contains 12 residues. Trimming took off 4 bases at V and 3 bases at J, with 7 bases between the two ends. CDR3 bases: TGTGCCAGCAGCTCCGACTACTACGAGCAGTACTTC. Encoded protein: CASSSDYYEQYF.

In its sample, this clone was seen once. The chain is built from TRBV7-2 and TRBJ2-3; tentatively, D is TRBD2 (6 bases). The V gene lost 2 bases and the J gene lost 2 bases, with 23 bases spanning the gap. Germline V gene sequence: CDR1 SGHTA, CDR2 FQGNSA. The CDR3 has 19 residues. The CDR3 sequence is CASSLSGQGQEENTDTQYF. CDR3 nucleotide sequence: TGTGCCAGCAGCTTAAGCGGGCAGGGCCAAGAAGAAAACACAGATACGCAGTATTTT.

This clone was seen a few times. The gene calls are TRBV4-2 and TRBJ2-6; D is ambiguous. This CDR3 has 16 amino acids. Per germline, CDR1 LGHNA and CDR2 YNFKEQ. V gave up 0 bases and J gave up 0 bases, with 6 bases separating them. The CDR3 region is CASSQDPHSGANVLTF. The CDR3 DNA is TGTGCCAGCAGCCAAGATCCCCACTCTGGGGCCAACGTCCTGACTTTC.

This clone was recorded only once. The V gene is TRBV6-1, the J gene TRBJ2-5; no firm D call. V was trimmed by 8 bases and J by 4 bases, leaving 14 bases between them. This CDR3 comprises 13 residues. The germline V gene has CDR1 MNHNS and CDR2 SASEGT. The chain's CDR3 is CASQEGPPETQYF. The CDR3, as DNA: TGTGCCAGCCAAGAAGGGCCCCCAGAGACCCAGTACTTC.